These T cell receptor beta chains were read from a single sample in a study of shared clonotypes between healthy human individuals. The repertoire was sequenced with immunoSEQ multiplex PCR; TCRdb's copy has only in-frame clones and lacks some. The data show about 460,000 clones, 75% to 80% seen once. Sequencing was performed on PBMCs. The receptors derive from a woman aged 40 to 49 in good health. Some clones in this sample may be carry-over from other donors' samples. Both conserved end residues are part of each CDR3. Expanded clones are given a class, and other clones once, few, many or no size at all.

J	size	V	CDR3
NA	NA	TRBV29-1	CGVQGAFYEQYF
TRBJ2-7	NA	TRBV7-9	CASSLTGRPAYEQYF
TRBJ2-7	NA	TRBV7-9	CASTDPRGNPYEQYF
TRBJ2-7	NA	TRBV29-1	CSAVGGLFYEQYF
TRBJ1-1	NA	TRBV9	CASSVELGHNTEAFF
TRBJ2-1	few	TRBV11-2	CASSLDRFGVTEQFF
TRBJ1-1	NA	TRBV11-2	CASSLGPEAFF
TRBJ2-7	NA	TRBV19	CASSIALRGYEQYF
TRBJ1-6	NA	TRBV27	CASRWSPGANSPLHF
TRBJ1-2	few	TRBV6-5	CASSYTARGDGYTF
TRBJ2-5	NA	TRBV28	CASRKPAGIQETQYF
TRBJ1-5	NA	TRBV28	CASSLAQGDQPQHF
TRBJ1-6	once	TRBV27	CASSTGQGTEPLHF
TRBJ2-1	NA	TRBV4-1	CASSQVPGLRNNEQFF
TRBJ2-2	NA	TRBV9	CASSPLLAGTNTGELFF
TRBJ2-7	NA	TRBV4-3	CASSRWTGLGSYEQYF
TRBJ2-1	NA	TRBV19	CASSTSGRGSYNEQFF
TRBJ2-1	NA	TRBV7-3	CASSPGGGEQFF
TRBJ1-5	NA	TRBV28	CASSPHRANQPQHF
TRBJ1-2	NA	TRBV2	CASSATGTPSRYGYTF
NA	many	TRBV10-3	CAISETSGRYEQYF
TRBJ2-7	many	TRBV6-6	CASSYPDRGREQYF
TRBJ2-7	NA	TRBV6-5	CASRPSGGSYEQYF
TRBJ1-5	NA	TRBV9	CASSAQGGSQPQHF
TRBJ2-5	NA	TRBV5-4	CASSSGTDPQETQYF
TRBJ2-1	few	TRBV10-3	CAISDTSGRAGDEQFF
TRBJ2-7	NA	TRBV19	CASSMSQSLYEQYF
TRBJ1-5	many	TRBV2	CASSEGGQGNQPQHF
TRBJ2-4	NA	TRBV5-4	CASSSASGRAVNIQYF
TRBJ2-7	NA	TRBV6-5	CASSPSTVHEQYF
TRBJ1-2	NA	TRBV11-2	CASSLVLVGHKTF
TRBJ2-5	once	TRBV5-6	CASSFGPSGQQETQYF
TRBJ2-1	NA	TRBV7-3	CASSFSGRGEQFF
TRBJ1-1	once	TRBV6-6	CASSWGRKDTEAFF
TRBJ2-1	NA	TRBV7-9	CASRGTSGNNEQFF